These T cell receptor beta chains were read from a single sample in a study of OX40 agonist ivuxolimab in advanced cancers. TCRdb's copy holds only in-frame clones and misses some; the assay was immunoSEQ multiplex PCR. The data hold fewer than 80,000 clones, with roughly 87% observed a single time. Material: CD4+ or CD8+ T cells sorted from blood, obtained in a trial of the OX40 agonist ivuxolimab. The source is an adult with an advanced solid tumor such as melanoma, head and neck, liver or kidney cancer. Each CDR3 is given with its conserved first and last residue. Each record gives: J gene, clone size, V gene, D gene, CDR3 length, CDR3 protein, CDR3 DNA. A D gene is named only where the DNA matches it firmly. Rows give clone size only sometimes, using once, few, many, or a class for an expanded clone.

j_call: TRBJ2-7
clone_size: -
v_call: TRBV4-3
d_call: -
cdr3_length: 15
cdr3_aa: CASSQRTGPSYEQYF
cdr3_nt: TGCGCCAGCAGCCAGCGAACGGGACCCTCCTACGAGCAGTACTTC

j_call: TRBJ2-2
clone_size: -
v_call: TRBV6-6
d_call: -
cdr3_length: 15
cdr3_aa: CASSYSLDTSGELFF
cdr3_nt: TGTGCCAGCAGTTACTCCCTTGACACCTCCGGGGAGCTGTTTTTT

j_call: TRBJ1-1
clone_size: -
v_call: TRBV7-9
d_call: -
cdr3_length: 16
cdr3_aa: CASSLGQVLKGIDAFF
cdr3_nt: TGTGCCAGCAGCTTAGGGCAGGTCCTAAAAGGTATAGACGCTTTCTTT

j_call: TRBJ2-1
clone_size: once
v_call: TRBV28
d_call: TRBD1
cdr3_length: 15
cdr3_aa: CASRKGQSSYNEQFF
cdr3_nt: TGTGCCAGCAGGAAGGGACAGAGCTCCTACAATGAGCAGTTCTTC

j_call: TRBJ1-1
clone_size: -
v_call: TRBV18
d_call: -
cdr3_length: 14
cdr3_aa: CASSPVQGGTEAFF
cdr3_nt: TGTGCCAGCTCACCAGTACAGGGCGGCACTGAAGCTTTCTTT

j_call: TRBJ2-7
clone_size: once
v_call: TRBV14
d_call: -
cdr3_length: 12
cdr3_aa: CASSPAWGEQYF
cdr3_nt: TGTGCCAGCAGCCCGGCCTGGGGCGAGCAGTACTTC

j_call: TRBJ2-2
clone_size: -
v_call: TRBV19
d_call: -
cdr3_length: 16
cdr3_aa: CASTLDMAGHTGELFF
cdr3_nt: TGTGCCAGTACTTTGGATATGGCAGGTCACACCGGGGAGCTGTTTTTT

j_call: TRBJ2-7
clone_size: -
v_call: TRBV11-2
d_call: TRBD1
cdr3_length: 15
cdr3_aa: CASSLGQGAPYEQYF
cdr3_nt: TGTGCCAGCAGCTTAGGGCAGGGGGCCCCATACGAGCAGTACTTC

j_call: TRBJ2-1
clone_size: -
v_call: TRBV7-2
d_call: TRBD2
cdr3_length: 17
cdr3_aa: CASSLVGTSGTNNEQFF
cdr3_nt: TGTGCCAGCAGCTTAGTAGGGACTAGCGGGACTAACAATGAGCAGTTCTTC

j_call: TRBJ2-7
clone_size: -
v_call: TRBV30
d_call: -
cdr3_length: 17
cdr3_aa: CAWSAPIFISRVYEQYF
cdr3_nt: TGTGCCTGGAGTGCCCCCATTTTTATTTCGAGGGTGTACGAGCAGTACTTC

j_call: TRBJ1-5
clone_size: once
v_call: TRBV30
d_call: -
cdr3_length: 13
cdr3_aa: CAWSPQGDQPQHF
cdr3_nt: TGTGCCTGGAGTCCACAGGGCGATCAGCCCCAGCATTTT

j_call: TRBJ2-3
clone_size: -
v_call: TRBV10-1
d_call: TRBD2
cdr3_length: 18
cdr3_aa: CASSELISAGLFTDTQYF
cdr3_nt: TGCGCCAGCAGTGAGTTGATTTCAGCGGGACTATTCACAGATACGCAGTATTTT

j_call: TRBJ1-2
clone_size: once
v_call: TRBV30
d_call: -
cdr3_length: 13
cdr3_aa: CAWSVEARGGYTF
cdr3_nt: TGTGCCTGGAGTGTAGAAGCTCGGGGTGGCTACACCTTC

j_call: TRBJ1-6
clone_size: -
v_call: TRBV5-6
d_call: -
cdr3_length: 16
cdr3_aa: CASSLRSGGRNSPLHF
cdr3_nt: TGTGCCAGCAGCTTGAGGAGCGGCGGTAGAAATTCACCCCTCCACTTT

j_call: TRBJ2-5
clone_size: few
v_call: TRBV28
d_call: TRBD2
cdr3_length: 13
cdr3_aa: CASSSAGVETQYF
cdr3_nt: TGTGCCAGCAGTTCGGCGGGGGTGGAGACCCAGTACTTC

j_call: TRBJ1-5
clone_size: few
v_call: TRBV19
d_call: -
cdr3_length: 21
cdr3_aa: CASKVPSLGTGPRLGNQPQHF
cdr3_nt: TGTGCCAGTAAGGTCCCCTCTTTGGGTACAGGGCCCCGTTTAGGCAATCAGCCCCAGCATTTT

j_call: TRBJ1-4
clone_size: -
v_call: TRBV28
d_call: TRBD1
cdr3_length: 13
cdr3_aa: CASLDREDEKLFF
cdr3_nt: TGTGCCAGCTTGGACAGGGAAGATGAAAAACTGTTTTTT

j_call: TRBJ1-1
clone_size: -
v_call: TRBV30
d_call: -
cdr3_length: 12
cdr3_aa: CAGHRASTEAFF
cdr3_nt: TGTGCCGGCCACAGGGCCTCCACTGAAGCTTTCTTT